This T cell receptor beta chain was captured in a study of T cell responses to AZD1222 COVID-19 vaccine. Overall study findings and caveats: Rises in breadth and depth of Spike-specific TCRs came after two AZD1222 doses. It should be noted that donors were predominantly white British and more often female, and clonal diversity was possibly underestimated.

Comment on this clone: Its antigen is not known.

Measured with immunoSEQ multiplex PCR; TCRdb has only the in-frame clones, and not every one. Counted here are 150,000 to 200,000 clones, roughly nine tenths occurring once; the ten biggest clones make up 1.1%. Trimming removed 1 base at V and 6 bases at J, with 12 bases between. CDR1 is LGHDT and CDR2 is YNNKEL in the germline V gene (reference sequence). The CDR3 contains 14 residues. This chain joins TRBV3-1 (or the pseudogene TRBV3-2) and TRBJ1-1; the D is unclear. Sequenced here: peripheral blood, sampled 28 days after the second AZD1222 dose. The TCR originated in an adult who received the AZD1222 COVID-19 vaccine. CDR3 region: CASSQGTGAAEAFF. The DNA of the CDR3 is TGTGCCAGCAGCCAAGGCACGGGTGCGGCTGAAGCTTTCTTT.